Included here is one T cell receptor (beta chain) sequence, with context. This could be a read error, since a much larger clone is one nucleotide away. This library used about 400 ng RNA and molecular barcoded adaptors spanning alpha/delta and beta/gamma chains. TCRdb ran MiXCR on the reads and lists one entry per CDR3 protein. The sample includes 90,000 to 95,000 distinct CDR3 sequences, roughly a fifth of them seen just once. The data derive from a study of read filtering for tumor transcriptome and immune sequencing. CDR3 length: 12 residues. Losses at the gene ends were 10 bases for V and 1 base for J; bases not matched to a gene: 3. The germline gives CDR1 MDHEN, CDR2 SYDVKM.

The chain carries TRBV28 and TRBJ2-5; 7 bases map to TRBD1. The clonotype comes from a donor aged 40 or older with multiple myeloma. Material for sequencing was a population of CD138-negative cells sorted from bone marrow. The CDR3 DNA reads as TGTGCCAACAGGGACAGCCAAGAGACCCAGTACTTC. This codes for CANRDSQETQYF.